These T cell receptor beta chains were read from a single sample in a study of T cells in Graves' hyperthyroidism and ophthalmopathy. TCRdb ran MiXCR on the multiplex PCR reads and lists one entry per CDR3 protein. The sample yields 450,000 to 650,000 distinct CDR3 sequences, about 14% seen once. Sequenced material: blood. Receptor source: a woman between 18 and 29 years old with Graves' ophthalmopathy. CDR3s include the opening cysteine and the closing phenylalanine or tryptophan. Fields, in order: D gene, J gene, clone size, V gene, CDR3 protein, CDR3 DNA. A D gene is named only where the DNA matches it firmly. Clone size is given for some rows only: seen once, a few or many times, or a class if the clone is expanded.

.	TRBJ2-7	many	TRBV6-1	CASCNWHEQYF	TGTGCCAGCTGCAACTGGCACGAGCAGTACTTC
.	TRBJ1-5	few	TRBV28	CASSLPGPINQPQHF	TGTGCCAGCAGTCTCCCGGGTCCAATTAATCAGCCCCAGCATTTT
TRBD2	TRBJ2-1	.	TRBV2	CASSEVASGRGYNEQFF	TGTGCCAGCAGTGAAGTTGCTAGCGGGAGAGGGTACAATGAGCAGTTCTTC
TRBD2	TRBJ2-1	many	TRBV10-3	CAAAGESNEQFF	TGTGCCGCAGCGGGAGAATCGAATGAGCAGTTCTTC
.	TRBJ2-1	.	TRBV7-9	CASTGGGVNNEQFF	TGTGCCAGCACCGGGGGCGGGGTGAACAATGAGCAGTTCTTC
TRBD1	TRBJ2-7	.	TRBV7-9	CASSSTGQPYEQYF	TGTGCCAGCAGCTCCACGGGACAGCCCTACGAGCAGTACTTC
.	TRBJ1-4	many	TRBV3-1	CASSQGDSQRGKLFF	TGTGCCAGCAGCCAAGGGGACTCCCAAAGGGGAAAACTGTTTTTT
.	TRBJ2-1	many	TRBV2	CASSRIKDAEQFF	TGTGCCAGCAGCCGGATTAAGGACGCTGAGCAGTTCTTC
TRBD2	TRBJ2-5	.	TRBV20-1	CSARDWGGRVFGQETQYF	TGCAGTGCTAGAGATTGGGGAGGGCGTGTTTTCGGGCAAGAGACCCAGTACTTC
.	TRBJ2-7	many	TRBV30	CAWSVGGISYEQYF	TGTGCCTGGAGTGTAGGGGGAATCTCTTACGAGCAGTACTTC
.	TRBJ2-7	.	TRBV29-1	CSVVGEGAYEQYF	TGCAGCGTTGTAGGGGAAGGGGCCTACGAGCAGTACTTC
.	TRBJ2-5	few	TRBV7-9	CASSTTGLLGETQYF	TGTGCCAGCAGCACTACGGGACTTTTAGGGGAGACCCAGTACTTC
TRBD1	TRBJ2-7	many	TRBV27	CASSNPGQFHEQYF	TGTGCCAGCAGCAATCCGGGACAGTTTCACGAGCAGTACTTC
.	TRBJ2-2	many	TRBV30	CAWSVLVDPRTGELFF	TGTGCCTGGAGTGTATTAGTCGACCCCAGGACCGGGGAGCTGTTTTTT
TRBD1	TRBJ2-2	many	TRBV20-1	CSAADRVLSGELFF	TGCAGTGCTGCGGACAGGGTGTTGTCCGGGGAGCTGTTTTTT
TRBD2	TRBJ2-7	few	TRBV6-1	CASSRNLGGGYEQYF	TGTGCCAGCAGCCGAAACCTCGGGGGGGGCTACGAGCAGTACTTC
.	TRBJ2-1	.	TRBV19	CASSPQGGLTVRQFF	TGTGCCAGTAGTCCCCAAGGGGGACTAACGGTGCGACAGTTCTTC
.	TRBJ2-7	many	TRBV10-3	CATTNLGDLYEQYF	TGTGCCACCACCAACCTTGGGGACCTCTACGAGCAGTACTTC
.	TRBJ2-7	many	TRBV27	CASSRLDRTGIGYEQYF	TGTGCCAGCAGTCGGCTAGACCGCACAGGGATCGGCTACGAGCAGTACTTC
.	TRBJ1-1	many	TRBV6-5	CASSYQGMNTEAFF	TGTGCCAGCAGTTACCAGGGTATGAACACTGAAGCTTTCTTT
TRBD1	TRBJ2-7	many	TRBV9	CASSLSVGTGTYEQYF	TGTGCCAGCAGCCTTTCCGTAGGGACAGGCACCTACGAGCAGTACTTC
.	TRBJ2-7	many	TRBV18	CASSPMGYEQYF	TGTGCCAGCTCACCGATGGGCTACGAGCAGTACTTC
.	TRBJ2-1	many	TRBV7-2	CASSLVSYNEQFF	TGTGCCAGCAGCTTAGTGTCCTACAATGAGCAGTTCTTC
.	TRBJ2-5	many	TRBV7-6	CASSSDARTIQETQYF	TGTGCCAGCAGCTCCGACGCTCGCACCATCCAAGAGACCCAGTACTTC
.	TRBJ2-7	many	TRBV7-2	CASSLEVASTGYEQYF	TGTGCCAGCAGCTTAGAGGTGGCATCCACGGGGTACGAGCAGTACTTC
.	TRBJ2-7	many	TRBV9	CASSANPLSSYEQYF	TGTGCCAGCAGCGCTAATCCCCTAAGCTCCTACGAGCAGTACTTC
TRBD2	TRBJ2-3	.	TRBV30	CAWNSAGGPSTDTQYF	TGTGCCTGGAATTCAGCGGGAGGGCCTAGCACAGATACGCAGTATTTT
.	TRBJ1-1	many	TRBV3-1	CASSPSEGGTEAFF	TGTGCCAGCAGCCCGTCCGAGGGTGGGACTGAAGCTTTCTTT
TRBD1	TRBJ1-4	.	TRBV5-1	CASRQTGGRPEKLFF	TGCGCCAGCAGACAGACAGGGGGTCGGCCTGAAAAACTGTTTTTT
TRBD2	TRBJ2-7	.	TRBV28	CASSPTSGRRYEQYF	TGTGCCAGCAGCCCGACTAGCGGGAGACGCTACGAGCAGTACTTC
TRBD1	TRBJ1-5	.	TRBV27	CASSLLGDRAAQPQHF	TGTGCCAGCAGTTTATTGGGTGACAGGGCGGCTCAGCCCCAGCATTTT
.	TRBJ1-2	few	TRBV6-1	CASSVSVNYGYTF	TGTGCCAGCAGTGTTTCAGTTAACTATGGCTACACCTTC
.	TRBJ2-7	many	TRBV7-9	CASSPHNYEQYF	TGTGCCAGCAGCCCACACAACTACGAGCAGTACTTC
TRBD1	TRBJ2-7	few	TRBV29-1	CSVEDTWTGEQYF	TGCAGCGTTGAAGATACCTGGACAGGCGAGCAGTACTTC
TRBD1	TRBJ2-3	many	TRBV6-1	CAVNTGGYTDTQYF	TGTGCCGTAAATACAGGGGGATACACAGATACGCAGTATTTT
.	TRBJ2-7	many	TRBV29-1	CSVPRGGSSYEQYF	TGCAGCGTTCCCAGGGGGGGAAGCTCCTACGAGCAGTACTTC
.	TRBJ2-3	.	TRBV6-1	CANVPWDHKSDTQYF	TGTGCCAACGTCCCTTGGGACCATAAGTCGGATACGCAGTATTTT
.	TRBJ1-6	.	TRBV9	CASSVGTQNSPLHF	TGTGCCAGCAGCGTCGGGACACAGAATTCACCCCTCCACTTT
.	TRBJ1-1	few	TRBV5-6	CASSLPQGRRNTEAFF	TGTGCCAGCAGCTTACCGCAGGGCCGAAGGAACACTGAAGCTTTCTTT
TRBD2	TRBJ2-1	many	TRBV20-1	CSAGEGSGSYNEQFF	TGCAGTGCTGGGGAGGGTAGCGGTTCCTACAATGAGCAGTTCTTC
.	TRBJ1-5	many	TRBV10-3	CAISDGGAEQPQHF	TGTGCCATCAGTGATGGCGGGGCGGAACAGCCCCAGCATTTT
TRBD2	TRBJ2-1	.	TRBV28	CATGLAGYYNEQFF	TGTGCCACCGGACTAGCGGGTTACTACAATGAGCAGTTCTTC
.	TRBJ2-3	many	TRBV5-8	CASSSPELGFADTQYF	TGTGCCAGCAGCTCGCCCGAGTTGGGGTTCGCAGATACGCAGTATTTT
TRBD2	TRBJ2-5	many	TRBV6-2/TRBV6-3	CASSYSIAGGQETQYF	TGTGCCAGCAGTTACTCCATAGCGGGAGGCCAAGAGACCCAGTACTTC
.	TRBJ1-1	many	TRBV6-1	CASRLGQNTEAFF	TGTGCCAGCAGACTCGGACAGAACACTGAAGCTTTCTTT
TRBD1	TRBJ1-1	.	TRBV27	CASRPTGTAFTEAFF	TGTGCCAGCAGACCAACCGGGACAGCCTTCACTGAAGCTTTCTTT
.	TRBJ1-2	many	TRBV7-9	CASSTQAFDGYTF	TGTGCCAGCAGCACACAAGCTTTCGATGGCTACACCTTC
TRBD1	TRBJ1-6	many	TRBV7-2	CASSPHGTASSYNSPLHF	TGTGCCAGCAGCCCCCACGGGACAGCGAGCTCCTATAATTCACCCCTCCACTTT
TRBD1	TRBJ1-1	many	TRBV2	CASSQIGTGTMNTEAFF	TGTGCCAGCAGTCAAATCGGGACAGGGACTATGAACACTGAAGCTTTCTTT
.	TRBJ2-3	many	TRBV12-3/TRBV12-4	CASSWRVGDTQYF	TGTGCCAGCAGTTGGCGTGTAGGAGATACGCAGTATTTT
.	TRBJ2-2	.	TRBV20-1	CSAAASEQNTGELFF	TGCAGTGCTGCAGCTTCGGAGCAGAACACCGGGGAGCTGTTTTTT
TRBD2	TRBJ2-7	once	TRBV20-1	CSARGAGGPWYEQYF	TGCAGTGCTAGAGGAGCGGGAGGGCCGTGGTACGAGCAGTACTTC
.	TRBJ2-1	many	TRBV13	CASSLPGRNEQFF	TGTGCCAGCAGCTTGCCGGGACGCAATGAGCAGTTCTTC
.	TRBJ2-5	many	TRBV7-7	CASSLEGLATQYF	TGTGCTAGCAGCTTGGAGGGTTTGGCGACCCAGTACTTC
.	TRBJ1-5	.	TRBV18	CASSPGGLQNQPQHF	TGTGCCAGCTCACCAGGCGGCCTGCAAAATCAGCCCCAGCATTTT